This note documents a single T cell receptor beta chain sequence. The table came from immunoSEQ multiplex PCR; TCRdb's copy has only in-frame clones and leaves some out. The table records hundreds of thousands of clones, almost 97% of them present only once. The data were obtained in a study of shared clonotypes between healthy human individuals. The CDR3 loop spans 16 amino acids. V was clipped by 5 bases and J by 5 bases; unmatched bases: 10. The germline CDR1 and CDR2 sequences are SGHRS and YFSETQ. The specimen sequenced was naive CD4+ T cells sorted from blood. Regarding subset: CD45RA+ positively selected. This chain joins TRBV5-1 and TRBJ2-2; TRBD2 agrees at 9 bases. The origin of this receptor is a woman aged 25-40 years in good health. The CDR3 bases are TGCGCCAGCAGGGTTATAGCGGGAGCCGAAACCGGGGAGCTGTTTTTT. This gives the protein CASRVIAGAETGELFF.